These T cell receptor beta chains were read from a single sample in a study of blood T cell repertoires in COVID-19. This table comes from immunoSEQ multiplex PCR, and its TCRdb copy is limited to in-frame clones, with some not included. Of 250,000 to 300,000 clones listed, around nine tenths are singletons. Sequenced material: peripheral blood. The receptors originated from a woman aged 40 to 49 who had recovered from COVID-19. CDR3s include the opening cysteine and the closing phenylalanine or tryptophan. The order of the fields is V gene, D gene, clone size, J gene, CDR3 protein, CDR3 DNA. The D gene is left open where the match is weak. The size field is filled for only some rows; it gives once, few, many or a size class.

>TRBV7-2|TRBD1|NA|TRBJ2-7
CASSTPSGGAMSEQYF
TGTGCCAGCAGCACGCCTTCAGGGGGCGCAATGTCCGAGCAGTACTTC
>TRBV5-5|TRBD2|NA|TRBJ2-3
CASTIGTSGSTDTQYF
TGTGCCAGCACCATCGGGACTAGCGGGAGCACAGATACGCAGTATTTT
>TRBV5-8|TRBD1|once|TRBJ1-2
CASSLAETGGHGYTF
TGTGCCAGCAGCTTGGCCGAGACAGGGGGGCATGGCTACACCTTC
>TRBV18|NA|NA|TRBJ1-1
CASSPLGRQRAGGAFF
TGTGCCAGCTCACCACTCGGGAGGCAGAGGGCCGGGGGAGCTTTCTTT
>TRBV24-1|NA|NA|TRBJ2-5
CATSDSDYQETQYF
TGTGCCACCAGTGATTCGGACTACCAAGAGACCCAGTACTTC
>TRBV18|NA|NA|TRBJ2-7
CASSDPGPQYF
TGTGCCAGCTCCGACCCGGGTCCCCAGTACTTC
>TRBV2|NA|NA|TRBJ2-2
CASRGFTDSTTGELFF
TGTGCCAGCAGGGGGTTTACGGACAGTACCACCGGGGAGCTGTTTTTT
>TRBV5-1|TRBD2|NA|TRBJ2-3
CASSLGTSGHSTDTQYF
TGCGCCAGCAGCTTGGGGACTAGCGGGCACAGCACAGATACGCAGTATTTT
>TRBV28|NA|NA|TRBJ1-1
CASTNPRTRRTEAFF
TGTGCCAGCACAAACCCACGCACGAGGCGCACTGAAGCTTTCTTT
>TRBV5-1|TRBD1|NA|TRBJ1-1
CASSLDRGNTEAFF
TGCGCCAGCAGCTTGGACAGGGGGAACACTGAAGCTTTCTTT
>TRBV5-1|NA|NA|TRBJ1-3
CASSEGTGTGNTIYF
TGCGCCAGCAGCGAAGGAACAGGGACTGGAAACACCATATATTTT
>TRBV2|TRBD1|few|TRBJ1-2
CASRATGGEYGYTF
TGTGCCAGCAGAGCGACAGGGGGAGAATATGGCTACACCTTC
>TRBV14|NA|NA|TRBJ2-3
CASSQPKGGGRTDTQYF
TGTGCCAGCAGCCAACCCAAGGGGGGGGGTCGCACAGATACGCAGTATTTT
>TRBV18|NA|NA|TRBJ2-2
CASSPLGAWGNSGTGELFF
TGTGCCAGCTCACCGTTAGGAGCGTGGGGCAACTCTGGGACCGGGGAGCTGTTTTTT
>TRBV19|TRBD2|NA|TRBJ2-2
CASKIAGVIGTGELFF
TGTGCCAGTAAAATAGCGGGAGTAATCGGAACCGGGGAGCTGTTTTTT
>TRBV7-3|TRBD2|once|TRBJ2-3
CASSLIAGGSTDTQYF
TGTGCCAGCAGCTTAATAGCGGGAGGGTCCACAGATACGCAGTATTTT
>TRBV5-1|NA|few|TRBJ2-1
CASSPRGTSANEQFF
TGCGCCAGCAGCCCCCGGGGGACTTCAGCCAATGAGCAGTTCTTC
>TRBV18|TRBD1|once|TRBJ2-7
CASSPSRDRGHEQYF
TGTGCCAGCTCACCAAGCCGGGACAGGGGGCACGAGCAGTACTTC
>TRBV15|NA|NA|TRBJ2-5
CATSRDLRETQYF
TGTGCCACCAGCAGAGATCTAAGAGAGACCCAGTACTTC
>TRBV6-6|NA|NA|TRBJ2-7
CASRAGGGGSYEQYF
TGTGCCAGCAGGGCCGGGGGAGGGGGCTCCTACGAGCAGTACTTC
>TRBV29-1|TRBD1|once|TRBJ2-3
CSVSRGTSTDTQYF
TGCAGCGTCAGCAGGGGGACGAGCACAGATACGCAGTATTTT
>TRBV28|TRBD2|NA|TRBJ2-7
CASSFLLAGIYEQYF
TGTGCCAGCAGTTTTCTACTAGCGGGGATATACGAGCAGTACTTC
>TRBV5-1|TRBD1|NA|TRBJ1-1
CASSGTGTGRVTEAFF
TGCGCCAGCAGCGGAACCGGGACAGGGCGAGTCACTGAAGCTTTCTTT
>TRBV5-1|TRBD2|NA|TRBJ2-7
CASSYTGVVLAGALSEQYF
TGCGCCAGCAGCTACACAGGGGTAGTACTAGCGGGAGCTCTCTCCGAGCAGTACTTC
>TRBV27|NA|NA|TRBJ2-7
CASSLSFQGYYEQYF
TGTGCCAGCAGTTTATCGTTTCAGGGTTACTACGAGCAGTACTTC
>TRBV9|TRBD1|NA|TRBJ2-5
CASSVGQGQGAGETQYF
TGTGCCAGCAGCGTAGGACAGGGACAGGGGGCAGGTGAGACCCAGTACTTC
>TRBV5-1|NA|NA|TRBJ1-1
CASSLYTLAGTEAFF
TGCGCCAGCAGCTTGTACACCCTAGCGGGAACTGAAGCTTTCTTT
>TRBV5-8|TRBD2|NA|TRBJ2-1
CASSLELAGISYNEQFF
TGTGCCAGCAGCTTGGAACTAGCGGGGATCTCCTACAATGAGCAGTTCTTC
>TRBV19|NA|NA|TRBJ1-1
CASSVRTWNTEAFF
TGTGCCAGTAGTGTCAGGACATGGAACACTGAAGCTTTCTTT
>TRBV6-5|NA|NA|TRBJ2-7
CASRQTRGEQYF
TGTGCCAGCAGACAAACTAGAGGCGAGCAGTACTTC
>TRBV5-1|TRBD1|once|TRBJ2-7
CASSPGQGSIYEQYF
TGCGCCAGCAGCCCTGGACAGGGTAGTATCTACGAGCAGTACTTC
>TRBV10-3|TRBD1|NA|TRBJ1-2
CAVDRDSEDGYGYTF
TGTGCCGTCGACCGGGACAGCGAGGATGGCTATGGCTACACCTTC
>TRBV27|TRBD1|NA|TRBJ2-2
CASSLSLRGQGGTGELFF
TGTGCCAGCAGTTTAAGTCTTAGGGGACAGGGGGGGACCGGGGAGCTGTTTTTT
>TRBV2|TRBD1|NA|TRBJ1-1
CASRWDRGGTEAFF
TGTGCCAGCAGATGGGACAGGGGAGGCACTGAAGCTTTCTTT
>TRBV7-9|TRBD2|NA|TRBJ2-7
CASSLARGSEQYF
TGTGCCAGCAGCTTAGCGCGGGGGTCCGAGCAGTACTTC
>TRBV4-1|NA|NA|TRBJ1-2
CASSQEIAGNYGYTF
TGCGCCAGCAGCCAAGAAATTGCAGGAAACTATGGCTACACCTTC
>TRBV9|NA|few|TRBJ2-1
CASSVVKRASYNEQFF
TGTGCCAGCAGCGTAGTTAAGCGGGCCTCCTACAATGAGCAGTTCTTC
>TRBV25-1|TRBD2|NA|TRBJ2-5
CASSEGASGRTETQYF
TGTGCCAGCAGTGAGGGGGCTAGCGGGAGGACAGAGACCCAGTACTTC
>TRBV19|TRBD1|NA|TRBJ2-7
CASSIIAGGAGKNEQYF
TGTGCCAGTAGTATAATCGCAGGGGGCGCAGGGAAGAACGAGCAGTACTTC
>TRBV27|TRBD2|NA|TRBJ2-1
CASSPSGRGDNEQFF
TGTGCCAGCAGCCCCAGCGGGAGAGGCGACAATGAGCAGTTCTTC
>TRBV2|NA|NA|TRBJ2-7
CASSLWGGPYEQYF
TGTGCCAGCAGTCTGTGGGGAGGTCCCTACGAGCAGTACTTC
>TRBV6-5|NA|NA|TRBJ1-1
CASSYRRGNTEAFF
TGTGCCAGCAGTTACCGAAGGGGGAACACTGAAGCTTTCTTT
>TRBV5-1|TRBD1|NA|TRBJ2-1
CASSTASGTGVGEQFF
TGCGCCAGCAGCACAGCTTCCGGGACAGGGGTAGGTGAGCAGTTCTTC
>TRBV3-1/TRBV3-2|TRBD2|once|TRBJ2-5
CASSLSGRGPQETQYF
TGTGCCAGCAGCCTAAGCGGGAGAGGGCCCCAAGAGACCCAGTACTTC
>TRBV6-2/TRBV6-3|NA|NA|TRBJ1-4
CASSYQQGGEEKLFF
TGTGCCAGCAGTTACCAACAGGGCGGTGAGGAAAAACTGTTTTTT
>TRBV5-4|NA|NA|TRBJ1-6
CASSLAGGRTNSPLHF
TGTGCCAGCAGCTTGGCCGGAGGGCGGACTAATTCACCCCTCCACTTT
>TRBV18|NA|NA|TRBJ1-4
CASSTGATNEKLFF
TGTGCCAGCTCCACAGGTGCAACTAATGAAAAACTGTTTTTT
>TRBV28|NA|NA|TRBJ2-5
CASSLLPTGFETQYF
TGTGCCAGCAGTTTACTCCCTACAGGGTTTGAGACCCAGTACTTC
>TRBV11-3|NA|NA|TRBJ2-7
CASSSSLGLLGEQYF
TGTGCCAGCAGCTCCAGTCTTGGGCTCTTAGGCGAGCAGTACTTC
>TRBV6-5|NA|NA|TRBJ2-5
CASNAGLTQETQYF
TGTGCCAGCAATGCGGGACTGACACAAGAGACCCAGTACTTC
>TRBV28|NA|NA|TRBJ1-6
CASSLPTGQHSPLHF
TGTGCCAGCAGTTTACCCACAGGTCAGCATTCACCCCTCCACTTT
>TRBV15|NA|NA|TRBJ2-1
CATSRTLSGSYNEQFF
TGTGCCACCAGCAGAACCCTTAGCGGCTCCTACAATGAGCAGTTCTTC
>TRBV13|NA|NA|TRBJ2-1
CASSLDGTYNEQFF
TGTGCCAGCAGCTTAGACGGGACTTACAATGAGCAGTTCTTC
>TRBV5-4|NA|NA|TRBJ2-1
CASSSPGQGSDEQFF
TGTGCCAGCAGCAGCCCGGGGCAGGGGTCGGATGAGCAGTTCTTC